The rows below give T cell receptor beta chains drawn from one sample of a study of cytomegalovirus exposure and HLA in healthy donors. Data came from immunoSEQ multiplex PCR; TCRdb stores just in-frame clones and leaves some out. This table has 100,000 to 150,000 clones, roughly 80% appearing once. The sequenced sample consisted of PBMCs. The receptor source for this set is a man aged 25-40 years in good health and CMV-seropositive. Both conserved end residues are part of each CDR3.

v_gene	CDR3aa
TRBV4-3	CASSQDFEAGGSDTQYF
TRBV18	CASSPLEGVIDEQYF
TRBV19	CASSIGANEQFF
TRBV19	CASSKDREVQPQHF
TRBV30	CAWSNSGDLYNSPLHF
TRBV10-3	CAISEYEGAVEQYF
TRBV7-6	CASTPRGSLTDTQYF
TRBV28	CASSARLAGAPYEQYF
TRBV4-3	CASSQGGRGVHTDTQYF
TRBV7-7	CASSLEYGKGNEQFF
TRBV2	CASSIFLSGEAFF
TRBV6-1	CASSQDFQSSYEQYF
TRBV19	CASSIVGSPIGTNTGELFF
TRBV4-2	CASSPPGARNEQFF
TRBV21-1	CASSKVSAYHPRGKTQYF
TRBV5-6	CASSLRYEQYF
TRBV30	CAWSKTGTGYGYTF
TRBV5-1	CASSLGTGGGTDTQYF
TRBV6-1	CASTGLDRDYNEQFF
TRBV2	CASLDRGGTYEQYF
TRBV4-3	CASSQDATGQLYNEQFF
TRBV30	CACGQVNTEAFF
TRBV19	CASSIRDSSYEQYF
TRBV29-1	CSVWSEYTEAFF
TRBV6-4	CASSPTGGTDTQYF
TRBV11-2	CASSRGSSYEQYF
TRBV29-1	CSASPSGALYEQYF
TRBV10-3	CAISEWQQETQYF